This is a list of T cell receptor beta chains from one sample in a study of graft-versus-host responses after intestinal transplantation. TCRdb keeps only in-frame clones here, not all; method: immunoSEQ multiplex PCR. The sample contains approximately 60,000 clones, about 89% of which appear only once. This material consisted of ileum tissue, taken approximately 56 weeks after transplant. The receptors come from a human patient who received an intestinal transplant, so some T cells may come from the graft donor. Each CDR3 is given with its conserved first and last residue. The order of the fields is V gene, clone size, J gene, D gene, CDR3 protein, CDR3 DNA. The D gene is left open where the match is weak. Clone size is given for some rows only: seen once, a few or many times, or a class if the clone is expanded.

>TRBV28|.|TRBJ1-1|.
CASSLSRRWGMNTEAFF
TGTGCCAGCAGTTTATCGAGGAGGTGGGGGATGAACACTGAAGCTTTCTTT
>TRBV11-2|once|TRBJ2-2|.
CASSRPARTTNTGELFF
TGTGCCAGCAGCAGACCGGCCAGGACCACGAACACCGGGGAGCTGTTTTTT
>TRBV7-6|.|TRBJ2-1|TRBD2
CASSLRGVNNEQFF
TGTGCCAGCAGCTTACGGGGGGTAAACAATGAGCAGTTCTTC
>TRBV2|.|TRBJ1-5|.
CASKRSEGNQPQHF
TGTGCCAGCAAACGGAGTGAGGGCAATCAGCCCCAGCATTTT
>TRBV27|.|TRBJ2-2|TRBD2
CASSPGTLAGGCWGTGELFF
TGTGCCAGCAGTCCCGGGACACTAGCGGGGGGGTGTTGGGGCACCGGGGAGCTGTTTTTT
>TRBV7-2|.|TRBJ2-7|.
CASSLEGLVYEQYF
TGTGCCAGCAGCTTAGAGGGACTCGTATACGAGCAGTACTTC
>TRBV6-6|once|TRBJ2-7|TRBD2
CASSAVKAGGSYEQYF
TGTGCCAGCAGCGCCGTTAAAGCGGGAGGCTCCTACGAGCAGTACTTC
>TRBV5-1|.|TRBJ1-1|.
CASSLGVNTEAFF
TGCGCCAGCAGCTTAGGAGTGAACACTGAAGCTTTCTTT
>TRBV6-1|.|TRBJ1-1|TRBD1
CASRRAPTGVTEAFF
TGTGCCAGCAGAAGGGCGCCGACAGGGGTCACTGAAGCTTTCTTT
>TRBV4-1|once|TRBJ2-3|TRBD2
CASSQGRTSGSRTDTQYF
TGCGCCAGCAGCCAAGGCCGGACTAGCGGGAGCCGCACAGATACGCAGTATTTT
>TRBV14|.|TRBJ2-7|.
CASSQWPYTILVEQYF
TGTGCCAGCAGCCAATGGCCATACACGATCCTAGTCGAGCAGTACTTC
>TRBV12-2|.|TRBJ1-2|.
CASRPRGTVRLGYTF
TGTGCAAGTCGCCCACGTGGGACAGTCCGCCTCGGCTACACCTTC
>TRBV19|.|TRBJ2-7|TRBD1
CASSITRSTGESYEQYF
TGTGCCAGTAGTATAACCCGATCGACAGGGGAATCCTACGAGCAGTACTTC
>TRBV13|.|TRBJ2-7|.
CASSQGPSYEQYF
TGTGCCAGCAGCCAAGGGCCGTCCTACGAGCAGTACTTC
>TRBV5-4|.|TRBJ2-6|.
CASSLGYGANVLTF
TGTGCCAGCAGCTTGGGGTACGGGGCCAACGTCCTGACTTTC
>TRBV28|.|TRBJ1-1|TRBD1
CASRRTGVGGYDTEAFF
TGTGCCAGCAGACGGACAGGGGTGGGTGGGTACGACACTGAAGCTTTCTTT
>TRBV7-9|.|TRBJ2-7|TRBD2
CATGLAGIRPYEQYF
TGCGCCACGGGGCTAGCGGGAATCCGCCCCTACGAGCAGTACTTC
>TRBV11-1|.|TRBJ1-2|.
CASSLGGTDGYTF
TGTGCCAGCAGCTTAGGGGGGACTGATGGCTACACCTTC
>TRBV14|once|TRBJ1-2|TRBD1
CASSLGDRGGYTF
TGTGCCAGCAGCTTAGGAGACAGGGGTGGCTACACCTTC
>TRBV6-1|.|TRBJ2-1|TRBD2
CASRDGTRYEQFF
TGTGCCAGCAGGGATGGGACTAGATACGAGCAGTTCTTC
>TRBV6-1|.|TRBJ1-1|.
CASTATLNTEAFF
TGTGCCAGCACAGCAACTCTGAACACTGAAGCTTTCTTT
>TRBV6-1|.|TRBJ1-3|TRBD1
CASSWDRGADTIYF
TGTGCCAGCAGTTGGGACAGGGGGGCGGACACCATATATTTT
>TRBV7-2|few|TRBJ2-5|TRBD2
CASSLVGIAGGAAQYF
TGTGCCAGCAGCTTAGTAGGGATAGCGGGGGGGGCGGCCCAGTACTTC
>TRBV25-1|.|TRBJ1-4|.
CASRTDRLFF
TGTGCCAGCAGAACGGACCGACTGTTTTTT
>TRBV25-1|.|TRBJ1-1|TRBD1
CASSGVLGQGNTNTEAFF
TGTGCCAGCAGTGGTGTCCTAGGACAGGGGAATACGAACACTGAAGCTTTCTTT
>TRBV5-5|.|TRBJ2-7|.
CASSFSLEQYF
TGTGCCAGCAGCTTCTCGTTAGAGCAGTACTTC
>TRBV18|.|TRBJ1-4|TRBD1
CASSRKQRGQGEKLFF
TGTGCCAGCTCTCGTAAACAAAGGGGGCAGGGTGAAAAACTGTTTTTT
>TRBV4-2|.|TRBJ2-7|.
CASSLQRDSSYEQYF
TGTGCCAGCAGCTTACAGCGGGACAGCTCCTACGAGCAGTACTTC
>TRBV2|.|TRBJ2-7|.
CASSSTRGEQYF
TGTGCCAGCAGTTCCACCAGGGGCGAGCAGTACTTC
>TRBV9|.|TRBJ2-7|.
CASSVGQGWYEQYF
TGTGCCAGCAGCGTAGGGCAGGGGTGGTACGAGCAGTACTTC
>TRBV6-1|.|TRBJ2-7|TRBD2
CASNEAGEGEQYF
TGTGCCAGCAATGAAGCGGGAGAAGGGGAGCAGTACTTC
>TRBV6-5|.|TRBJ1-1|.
CASSRTTKVMAEAFF
TGTGCCAGCAGTCGTACGACAAAGGTAATGGCTGAAGCTTTCTTT
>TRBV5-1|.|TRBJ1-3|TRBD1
CASSLGALDRTSGNTIYF
TGCGCCAGCAGCTTGGGGGCCCTGGACAGGACTTCTGGAAACACCATATATTTT
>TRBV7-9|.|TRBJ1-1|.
CASSEGYTEAFF
TGTGCCAGCAGCGAGGGGTACACTGAAGCTTTCTTT
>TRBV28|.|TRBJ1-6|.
CASSLYTLGSYNSPLHF
TGTGCCAGCAGTTTGTATACCCTAGGGTCCTATAATTCACCCCTCCACTTT
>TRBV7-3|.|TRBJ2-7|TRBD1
CASSPGQDSYEQYF
TGTGCCAGCAGCCCCGGACAGGATTCCTACGAGCAGTACTTC
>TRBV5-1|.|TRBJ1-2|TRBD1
CASSLAGQGDDGYTF
TGCGCCAGCAGCTTGGCGGGACAGGGGGACGATGGCTACACCTTC
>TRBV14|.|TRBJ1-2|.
CASSQPGEGGYTF
TGTGCCAGCAGCCAGCCAGGGGAAGGAGGCTACACCTTC
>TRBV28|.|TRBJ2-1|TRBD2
CASTLTSTIGDEQFF
TGTGCCAGCACCCTGACTAGCACTATAGGGGATGAGCAGTTCTTC
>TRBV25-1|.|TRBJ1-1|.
CASSEYILVGRGTEAFF
TGTGCCAGCAGTGAATATATTCTCGTAGGGAGGGGCACTGAAGCTTTCTTT
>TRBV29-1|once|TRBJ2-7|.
CSVVGSTYEQYF
TGCAGCGTTGTAGGCAGTACCTACGAGCAGTACTTC
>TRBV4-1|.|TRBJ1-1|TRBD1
CASSSEQGVWTEAFF
TGCGCCAGCAGCTCAGAACAGGGGGTATGGACTGAAGCTTTCTTT
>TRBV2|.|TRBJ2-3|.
CASTEAVTQYF
TGTGCCAGCACTGAGGCCGTGACGCAGTATTTT
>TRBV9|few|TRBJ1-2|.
CASSATETYGYTF
TGTGCCAGCAGCGCGACAGAAACGTATGGCTACACCTTC
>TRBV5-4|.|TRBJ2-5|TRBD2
CASSLAREGRQETQYF
TGTGCCAGCAGCTTGGCGCGGGAGGGCCGACAAGAGACCCAGTACTTC
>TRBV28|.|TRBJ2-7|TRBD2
CASSSPTSGFYAQYF
TGTGCCAGCAGTTCACCGACTAGCGGTTTCTACGCGCAGTACTTC
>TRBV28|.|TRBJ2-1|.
CASSLWRDNSYNEQFF
TGTGCCAGCAGTTTATGGCGGGACAACTCCTACAATGAGCAGTTCTTC
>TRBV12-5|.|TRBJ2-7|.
CASGFGEGEQYF
TGTGCTAGCGGTTTTGGGGAAGGCGAGCAGTACTTC
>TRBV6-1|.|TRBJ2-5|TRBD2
CASSAVLAGVETQYF
TGTGCCAGCAGTGCCGTACTAGCGGGAGTAGAGACCCAGTACTTC
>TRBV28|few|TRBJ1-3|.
CASSPSGTGNTIYF
TGTGCCAGCAGTCCCTCGGGAACTGGAAACACCATATATTTT
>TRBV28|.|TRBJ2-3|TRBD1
CASSDPGQGTDTQYF
TGTGCCAGCAGCGATCCGGGACAGGGAACAGATACGCAGTATTTT